This TCR beta chain was captured in a study of cytomegalovirus exposure and HLA in healthy donors. Study outcomes and limitations: In a later analysis, compared with equally common non-associated chains, HLA-associated beta chains were more expanded.

In regard to this clone: The antigen is unknown.

A multiplex PCR was run with 60 Vbeta primers and 13 Jbeta primers. The assay was immunoSEQ multiplex PCR, and TCRdb's table has in-frame clones only and misses some. The sample contains around 280,000 clones, approximately 90% of which appear only once. The receptor's source is a woman aged 18-35 years in good health and CMV-seronegative. Source material: PBMCs.

CDR3 nucleotides: TGTGCCAGCAGCCTCCTCTCTGGGGCCAACGTCCTGACTTTC. This gives the protein CASSLLSGANVLTF. This chain joins TRBV13 and TRBJ2-6, with no clear D. There are 14 residues in the CDR3. Germline assignment: CDR1 PRHDT and CDR2 FYEKMQ (reference sequence). Trimming removed 5 bases at V and 0 bases at J, with 5 bases between.